The clone carrying this T cell receptor beta chain was seen once. Its cognate antigen is unknown. At deep level, the assay was performed. The table came from immunoSEQ multiplex PCR; TCRdb's copy has only in-frame clones and leaves some out. The data show hundreds of thousands of clones, with more than 95% seen just once and less than 0.065% held by the top ten. The record originates from a study of shared clonotypes between healthy human individuals. In the study overall: A couple of women and a few men aged 18 to 49 made up the donors. Notes on the study in general: Blood was the only sampled material, and tissue repertoires likely differ. Rarefaction gave evidence that sorted-subset sequencing remained incomplete despite large depth.

CDR3 size: 16 residues. CDR1 and CDR2 from the germline V gene are MNHNY and SVGAGI (reference sequence). V shed 2 bases and J shed 0 bases, with 11 bases lying between them. The sequenced material came from naive CD4+ T cells sorted from blood. Subset: CD45RA+ positively selected. This TCR came from a woman between 25 and 40 years old in good health. This chain connects TRBV6-6 to TRBJ1-3; TRBD1 might be the D (5 bases). CDR3 residues: CASSYKRTNSGNTIYF. CDR3 DNA: TGTGCCAGCAGTTACAAGCGGACAAACTCTGGAAACACCATATATTTT.